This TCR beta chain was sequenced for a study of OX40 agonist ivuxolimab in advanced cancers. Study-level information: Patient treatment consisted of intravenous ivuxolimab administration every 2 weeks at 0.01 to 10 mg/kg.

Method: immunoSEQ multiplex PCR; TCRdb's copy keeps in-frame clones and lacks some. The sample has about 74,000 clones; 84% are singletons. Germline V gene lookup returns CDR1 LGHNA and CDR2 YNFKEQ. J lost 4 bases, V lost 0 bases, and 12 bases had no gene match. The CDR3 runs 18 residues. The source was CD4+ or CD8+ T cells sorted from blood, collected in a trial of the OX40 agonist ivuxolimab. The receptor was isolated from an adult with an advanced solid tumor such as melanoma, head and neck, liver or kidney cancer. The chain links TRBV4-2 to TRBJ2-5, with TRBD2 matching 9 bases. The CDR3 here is CASSQDLSGGRALETQYF. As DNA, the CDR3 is TGTGCCAGCAGCCAAGATCTTTCGGGCGGGAGGGCCTTAGAGACCCAGTACTTC.